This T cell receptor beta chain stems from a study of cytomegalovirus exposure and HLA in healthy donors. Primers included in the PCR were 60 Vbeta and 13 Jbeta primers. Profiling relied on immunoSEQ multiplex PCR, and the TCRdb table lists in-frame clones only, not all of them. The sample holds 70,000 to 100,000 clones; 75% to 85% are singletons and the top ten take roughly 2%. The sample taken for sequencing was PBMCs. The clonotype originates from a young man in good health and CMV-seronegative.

The CDR3 spells CASSDAGAWTEAFF. The CDR3 nucleotides read TGTGCCAGCAGTGATGCAGGGGCATGGACTGAAGCTTTCTTT. The chain joins TRBV27 to TRBJ1-1; D possibly corresponds to TRBD1 (6 bases). The CDR3 runs to 14 residues. Germline CDR1 and CDR2: MNHEY and SMNVEV (reference sequence). Between the trimmed V and J ends, which lost 5 bases and 5 bases, there was a span of 15 bases.